One and the same sample provided the 25 T cell receptor beta chains below, sequenced in a study of blood T cell repertoires in COVID-19. The method was immunoSEQ multiplex PCR; TCRdb's version includes in-frame clones alone and lacks a portion of them. This table has approximately 200,000 clones, around 89% appearing once. The sequenced material came from PBMCs or T cells enriched from blood (not recorded which). Every receptor here comes from a young man who had recovered from COVID-19.

The chain employs TRBV27 and TRBJ2-3; D remains ambiguous. CDR3 length: 15 amino acids. V lost 3 bases and J lost 0, with 10 bases in between. Germline CDR1 MNHEY, CDR2 SMNVEV (reference sequence). CDR3: CASSFRAPSTDTQYF. CDR3 DNA sequence: TGTGCCAGCAGTTTTCGAGCGCCCAGCACAGATACGCAGTATTTT.

The gene calls are TRBV7-2 and TRBJ2-5; 15 nucleotides agree with TRBD2. The CDR3 extends over 16 amino acids. The junction had 1 base not matched to a gene; V was cut back by 5 bases and J by 0 bases. Germline CDR1 reads SGHTA; CDR2 reads FQGNSA. Here the CDR3 reads CASSGTSGRYQETQYF. CDR3 nucleotides: TGTGCCAGCAGCGGGACTAGCGGGAGGTACCAAGAGACCCAGTACTTC.

The chain's CDR3 is CASSQETLVGAYNEQFF. Written as DNA, the CDR3 is TGCGCCAGCAGCCAAGAGACTTTGGTGGGAGCCTACAATGAGCAGTTCTTC. This rearrangement joins TRBV4-1 to TRBJ2-1; D perhaps matches TRBD2 (5 bases). Trimming shortened V by 0 bases and J by 2 bases, and 14 bases separated the two germline ends. CDR1 is MGHRA and CDR2 is YSYEKL in the germline V gene. The CDR3 sequence is 17 residues long.

This chain connects TRBV6-5 to TRBJ1-2; TRBD1 is a possible D gene (5 bases). Germline loops: CDR1 MNHEY, CDR2 SVGAGI. V shed 0 bases and J shed 4 bases, with 9 bases lying between them. This CDR3 is built from 14 residues. CDR3 sequence: CASSYSGGIYGYTF. In DNA form, the CDR3 reads TGTGCCAGCAGTTACTCGGGGGGGATCTATGGCTACACCTTC.

The J gene is TRBJ1-5, the V gene TRBV7-6; D gene uncertain. V was shortened by 9 bases and J by 4 bases, with 4 bases between the two germline ends. The germline V gene encodes CDR1 SGHVS and CDR2 FNYEAQ. The CDR3 has 10 amino acids. The CDR3 region has the DNA TGTGCCAGTCAAAATCAGCCCCAGCATTTT. Its protein product is CASQNQPQHF. Filled out from reference TRBV7-6 and TRBJ1-5, the complete variable domain reads GAGVSQSPRYKVTKRGQDVALRCDPISGHVSLYWYRQALGQGPEFLTYFNYEAQQDKSGLPNDRFSAERPEGSISTLTIQRTEQRDSAMYRCASQNQPQHFGDGTRLSIL.

This sequence joins TRBV10-3 and TRBJ2-7; weak D call: TRBD2 (6 bases). Between the trimmed V and J ends, which lost 3 bases and 4 bases, there was a span of 22 bases. This CDR3 is 17 amino acids long. Germline CDR1 is ENHRY and CDR2 is SYGVKD. The CDR3 nucleotides are TGTGCCATCAGTGAACCGGACGGGTCGACGGGGGTATACGAGCAGTACTTC. As protein: CAISEPDGSTGVYEQYF.

The V call is TRBV19, the J call TRBJ2-5; tentative D call: TRBD1 (6 bases). The CDR3 consists of 15 residues. V lost 5 bases and J lost 2, with 15 bases in between. Germline CDR1 is LNHDA and CDR2 is SQIVND (reference sequence). CDR3 sequence (DNA): TGTGCCAGTAGTCTATGGACGACAGGACAAGAGACCCAGTACTTC. Protein product: CASSLWTTGQETQYF.

The chain is built from TRBV28 and TRBJ1-3; D gene unclear. Germline V gives CDR1 MDHEN, CDR2 SYDVKM. Trimming removed 3 bases at V and 8 bases at J, with 5 bases between. The CDR3 is 11 amino acids. The chain's CDR3 is CASSLSYTIYF. The CDR3 DNA reads as TGTGCCAGCAGTTTGAGTTACACCATATATTTT. The entire variable domain, with the rest obtained from reference TRBV28 and TRBJ1-3, is as follows: DVKVTQSSRYLVKRTGEKVFLECVQDMDHENMFWYRQDPGLGLRLIYFSYDVKMKEKGDIPEGYSVSREKKERFSLILESASTNQTSMYLCASSLSYTIYFGEGSWLTVV.

The chain is built from TRBV5-4 and TRBJ1-1; 7 bases match TRBD1. Germline loops: CDR1 SGHNT, CDR2 YYREEE (reference sequence). J lost 8 bases, V lost 1 base, and 5 bases had no gene match. The CDR3 is 13 residues long. The CDR3 DNA reads TGTGCCAGCAGCTTGACAGGGGTCCCCGAAGCTTTCTTT. Translation gives CASSLTGVPEAFF.

The chain employs TRBV18 and TRBJ1-1; 7 bases agree with TRBD1. The CDR3 is 17 amino acids. The trim removed 0 bases at V and 4 bases at J, leaving 11 bases unmatched. Per the germline V gene, CDR1 is KGHSH and CDR2 is LQKENI. The CDR3: CASSPPLTRQGGTEAFF. DNA of the CDR3: TGTGCCAGCTCACCACCGTTAACACGACAGGGCGGCACTGAAGCTTTCTTT.

This chain links TRBV4-3 with TRBJ1-1; TRBD1 matches at 7 bases. The V segment lost 6 bases and the J segment 4 bases; nucleotides outside the gene matches: 8. In germline, CDR1 is LGHNA, CDR2 YSLEER. The CDR3 runs to 14 residues. The CDR3 protein is CASSLDRVGTEAFF. DNA for the CDR3: TGCGCCAGCAGTCTAGACAGGGTAGGCACTGAAGCTTTCTTT.

This chain links TRBV29-1 with TRBJ2-1; TRBD2 might be the D (6 bases). The length of the CDR3 is 12 residues. Germline values: CDR1 SQVTM, CDR2 ANQGSEA. V was clipped by 4 bases and J by 9 bases, with 13 bases between them. The CDR3 coding sequence is TGCAGCGTTGTACCGGGGGACGCTGAGCAGTTCTTC. This codes for CSVVPGDAEQFF.

This clone was counted a single time. This chain joins TRBV5-5 and TRBJ2-1; D possibly corresponds to TRBD1 (5 bases). Germline loops: CDR1 SGHKS, CDR2 YYEKEE (reference sequence). With 4 bases removed from V and 5 bases from J, the gap between germline ends came to 16 bases. This CDR3 is 15 amino acids long. The CDR3: CASSRTGHSDNEQFF. CDR3 coding DNA: TGTGCCAGCAGCCGAACCGGACACTCTGACAATGAGCAGTTCTTC.

This clone was counted once. The gene calls are TRBV6-5 and TRBJ1-1; 8 bases agree with TRBD1. Trimming cost V 5 bases and J 7 bases; bases outside gene matches: 3. Germline V lookup: CDR1 MNHEY, CDR2 SVGAGI. This CDR3 spans 12 amino acids. The DNA of the CDR3 is TGTGCCAGCAGTCGGACAGGGTATGAAGCTTTCTTT. The encoded protein is CASSRTGYEAFF.

The chain uses TRBV10-3 and TRBJ1-1; 7 nucleotides match TRBD1. There are 13 residues in the CDR3. Trimming cost V 6 bases and J 6 bases; bases outside gene matches: 7. Germline lookup yields CDR1 ENHRY and CDR2 SYGVKD. The DNA of the CDR3 is TGTGCCATCAGAGTACCGGGACAGTCTGAAGCTTTCTTT. Translating gives CAIRVPGQSEAFF.

The chain has TRBV6-2 or TRBV6-3 and TRBJ2-5; TRBD1 aligns across 8 bases. The trim removed 6 bases at V and 2 bases at J, leaving 11 bases unmatched. The CDR3 totals 16 residues. CDR1 and CDR2 from the germline V gene are MNHEY and SVGEGT. The CDR3 DNA follows: TGTGCCAGCAGCTCCCGGACAGGGAACCGACAAGAGACCCAGTACTTC. This encodes CASSSRTGNRQETQYF.

This chain uses TRBV30 with TRBJ1-4; D is ambiguous. V lost 3 bases, J lost 8 bases, and 7 bases lay in between. There are 11 residues in the CDR3. Germline CDR1 is GTSNPN and CDR2 is SVGIG (reference sequence). This CDR3 reads CAWRKREKLFF. The CDR3 DNA follows: TGTGCCTGGAGGAAGAGGGAAAAACTGTTTTTT.

V gene TRBV4-3 combines with J gene TRBJ2-7, with 8 bases matching TRBD2. This CDR3 contains 14 residues. CDR1 and CDR2 (germline): LGHNA, YSLEER. J was trimmed by 3 bases and V by 0 bases; bases with no gene match: 1. The CDR3 protein is CASSQEAGGYEQYF. The CDR3 DNA is TGCGCCAGCAGCCAAGAGGCGGGGGGCTACGAGCAGTACTTC.

This chain joins TRBV12-3 or TRBV12-4 and TRBJ1-1, with D unresolved. There are 12 residues in the CDR3. V lost 3 bases to trimming and J lost 0 bases, with 2 bases between them. In nucleotides, the CDR3 is TGTGCCAGCAGTTTCGTGAACACTGAAGCTTTCTTT. Amino acids: CASSFVNTEAFF.

The CDR3 nucleotides read TGTGCCAGCAGCCTGGGGGGGGACGGCTACACCTTC. Residues: CASSLGGDGYTF. V usage is TRBV11-2 and J usage is TRBJ1-2; maybe TRBD1 (5 bases). With 5 bases removed from V and 8 bases from J, the gap between germline ends came to 12 bases. The CDR3 is 12 amino acids. Germline V gives CDR1 SGHAT, CDR2 FQNNGV.

V usage is TRBV5-1 and J usage is TRBJ2-1; D gene uncertain. The CDR3 spans 15 residues. The V and J ends lost 4 bases and 0 bases respectively, with 11 bases between them. CDR1 is SGHRS and CDR2 is YFSETQ in the germline V gene. The CDR3 region has the DNA TGCGCCAGCAGCATCGAGGAAAGCTCCTACAATGAGCAGTTCTTC. Amino acids: CASSIEESSYNEQFF. The full variable domain, completed using reference TRBV5-1 and TRBJ2-1, is KAGVTQTPRYLIKTRGQQVTLSCSPISGHRSVSWYQQTPGQGLQFLFEYFSETQRNKGNFPGRFSGRQFSNSRSEMNVSTLELGDSALYLCASSIEESSYNEQFFGPGTRLTVL.

V gene TRBV6-2 or TRBV6-3 combines with J gene TRBJ2-7; 7 nucleotides line up with TRBD2. After removal of 2 bases from V and 4 bases from J, the junction contained 2 bases not matched to a gene. Per germline, CDR1 MNHEY and CDR2 SVGEGT. CDR3 length: 13 amino acids. The CDR3 is CASSYGREYEQYF. For the CDR3, the DNA is TGTGCCAGCAGTTACGGGCGGGAGTACGAGCAGTACTTC.

This clone occurred a few times. The junction departs from germline at one end; a sequencing error may be responsible. The V and J genes are TRBV29-1 and TRBJ2-4; tentatively, D is TRBD1 (5 bases). The CDR3 is made up of 12 amino acids. The germline V gene has CDR1 SQVTM and CDR2 ANQGSEA. CDR3 amino acids: CSAKTAQNIQYF. The CDR3 coding sequence is TGCAGCGCTAAGACAGCCCAAAACATTCAGTACTTC.

The rearrangement joins TRBV13 to TRBJ2-5; 10 bases line up with TRBD1. Germline assignment: CDR1 PRHDT and CDR2 FYEKMQ (reference sequence). V shed 5 bases and J 5 bases; nucleotides not matched to a gene: 8. The CDR3 runs to 15 residues. CDR3 in amino acids: CASSNRDRGRETQYF. In DNA form, the CDR3 reads TGTGCCAGCAGCAACCGGGACAGGGGACGGGAGACCCAGTACTTC.

The gene calls are TRBV4-1 and TRBJ2-1, with D tentatively TRBD2 (5 bases). The CDR3 is made up of 17 amino acids. The germline V gene has CDR1 MGHRA and CDR2 YSYEKL. V dropped 4 bases and J dropped 5 bases, with 21 bases sitting between them. The CDR3 spells CASSRGSLLDFDNEQFF. The CDR3 nucleotides read TGCGCCAGCAGCCGCGGTTCCCTCTTGGACTTCGACAATGAGCAGTTCTTC.